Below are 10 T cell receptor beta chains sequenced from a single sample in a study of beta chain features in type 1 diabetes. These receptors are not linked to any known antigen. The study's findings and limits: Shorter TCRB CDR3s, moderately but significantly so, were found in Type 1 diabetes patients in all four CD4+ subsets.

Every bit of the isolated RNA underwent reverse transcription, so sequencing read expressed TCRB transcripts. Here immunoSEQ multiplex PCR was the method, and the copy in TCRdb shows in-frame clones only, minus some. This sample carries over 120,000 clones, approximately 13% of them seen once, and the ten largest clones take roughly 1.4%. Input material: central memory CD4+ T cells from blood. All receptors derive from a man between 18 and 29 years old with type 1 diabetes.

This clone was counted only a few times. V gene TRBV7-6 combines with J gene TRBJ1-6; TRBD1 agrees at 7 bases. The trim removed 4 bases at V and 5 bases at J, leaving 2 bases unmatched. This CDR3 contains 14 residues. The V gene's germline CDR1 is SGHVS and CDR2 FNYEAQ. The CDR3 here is CASSSGTDNSPLHF. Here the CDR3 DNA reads TGTGCCAGCAGCTCCGGGACAGATAATTCACCCCTCCACTTT.

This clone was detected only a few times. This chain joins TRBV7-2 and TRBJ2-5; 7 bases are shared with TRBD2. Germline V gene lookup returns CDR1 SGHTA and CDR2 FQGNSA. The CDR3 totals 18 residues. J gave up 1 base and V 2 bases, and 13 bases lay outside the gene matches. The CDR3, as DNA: TGTGCCAGCAGCTTAAAACCGTTCGGGCTAGCGGCCCAAGAGACCCAGTACTTC. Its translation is CASSLKPFGLAAQETQYF.

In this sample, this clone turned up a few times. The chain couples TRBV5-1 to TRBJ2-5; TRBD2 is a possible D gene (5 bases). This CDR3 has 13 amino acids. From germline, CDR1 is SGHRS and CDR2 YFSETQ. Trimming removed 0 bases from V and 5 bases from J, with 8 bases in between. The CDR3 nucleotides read TGCGCCAGCAGCTTGGGATCGGGGGAGACCCAGTACTTC. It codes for CASSLGSGETQYF.

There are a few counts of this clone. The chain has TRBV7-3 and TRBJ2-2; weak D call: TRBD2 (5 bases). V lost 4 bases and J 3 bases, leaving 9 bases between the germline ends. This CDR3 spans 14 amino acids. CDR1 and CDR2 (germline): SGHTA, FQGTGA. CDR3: CASSYDGDTGELFF. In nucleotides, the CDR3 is TGTGCCAGCAGCTATGACGGGGACACCGGGGAGCTGTTTTTT.

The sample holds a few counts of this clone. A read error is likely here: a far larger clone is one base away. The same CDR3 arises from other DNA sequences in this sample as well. CDR3 amino acids: CAWRPPDLRRETQYF. The CDR3 region has the DNA TGTGCCTGGAGACCCCCGGACCTCCGGAGGGAGACCCAGTACTTC. V gene TRBV30 combines with J gene TRBJ2-5, with D possibly matching TRBD2 (5 bases). Trimming pared 3 bases from V and 5 bases from J, leaving 19 bases between. The CDR3 contains 15 residues. Per the germline V gene, CDR1 is GTSNPN and CDR2 is SVGIG (reference sequence).

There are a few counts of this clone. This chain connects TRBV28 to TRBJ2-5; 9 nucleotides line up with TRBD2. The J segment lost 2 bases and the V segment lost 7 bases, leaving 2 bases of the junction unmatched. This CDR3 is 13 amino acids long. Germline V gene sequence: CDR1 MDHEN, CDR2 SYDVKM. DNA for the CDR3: TGTGCCAGCAAAGCGGGGGGACAAGAGACCCAGTACTTC. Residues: CASKAGGQETQYF.

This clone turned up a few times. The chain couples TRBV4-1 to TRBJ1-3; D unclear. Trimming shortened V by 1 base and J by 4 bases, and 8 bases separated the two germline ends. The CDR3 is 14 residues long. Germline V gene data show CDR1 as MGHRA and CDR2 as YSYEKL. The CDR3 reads CASSQGTVGNTIYF. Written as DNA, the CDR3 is TGCGCCAGCAGCCAAGGGACGGTCGGAAACACCATATATTTT.

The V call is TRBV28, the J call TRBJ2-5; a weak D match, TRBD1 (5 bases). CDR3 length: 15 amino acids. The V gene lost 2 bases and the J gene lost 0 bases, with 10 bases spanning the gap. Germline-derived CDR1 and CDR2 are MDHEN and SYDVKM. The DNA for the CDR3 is TGTGCCAGCAGTTTAGGCAGGGCCTACCAAGAGACCCAGTACTTC. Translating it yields CASSLGRAYQETQYF.

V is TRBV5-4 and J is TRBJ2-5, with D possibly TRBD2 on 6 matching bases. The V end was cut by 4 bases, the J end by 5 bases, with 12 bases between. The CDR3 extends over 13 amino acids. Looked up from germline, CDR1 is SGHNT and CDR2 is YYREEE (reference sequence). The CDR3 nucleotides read TGTGCCAGCAGCCTCGGGGCGGGGGAGACCCAGTACTTC. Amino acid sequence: CASSLGAGETQYF.

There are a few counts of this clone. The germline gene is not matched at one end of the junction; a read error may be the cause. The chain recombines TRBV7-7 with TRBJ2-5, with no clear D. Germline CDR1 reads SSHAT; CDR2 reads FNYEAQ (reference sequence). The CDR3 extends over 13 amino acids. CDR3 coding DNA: TGTGCTAGCAGCTGGGCAGGACAAGAGACCCAGTACTTC. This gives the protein CASSWAGQETQYF. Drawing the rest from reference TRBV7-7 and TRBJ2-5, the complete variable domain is GAGVSQSPRYKVTKRGQDVTLRCDPISSHATLYWYQQALGQGPEFLTYFNYEAQPDKSGLPSDRFSAERPEGSISTLTIQRTEQRDSAMYRCASSWAGQETQYFGPGTRLLVL.